These T cell receptor beta chains were read from a single sample in a study of glioma-infiltrating T cells after dendritic cell vaccination. Here immunoSEQ multiplex PCR was the method, and the copy in TCRdb shows in-frame clones only, minus some. The sample has around 96,000 clones, around three quarters seen once. Sequencing used blood, obtained before dendritic cell vaccination. These receptors all stem from a human donor with glioblastoma. Both conserved end residues are part of each CDR3. D genes are given only for firm matches. Clone size is shown for a subset of rows, as once, few, many or a class of expanded clone.

D	J	V	size	DNA	CDR3
.	TRBJ1-1	TRBV5-1	.	TGCGCCAGCAGCCCTGACAGCAACTACATGAACACTGAAGCTTTCTTT	CASSPDSNYMNTEAFF
.	TRBJ2-2	TRBV7-3	.	TGTGCCAGCAGCCCGGCGAACACCGGGGAGCTGTTTTTT	CASSPANTGELFF
TRBD2	TRBJ2-1	TRBV5-1	.	TGCGCCAGCAGCCCTATGACTAGCGGGGGTGTCATGCAGTTCTTC	CASSPMTSGGVMQFF
.	TRBJ2-1	TRBV5-4	.	TGTGCCAGCAGGGCAGGGGTCTACAATGAGCAGTTCTTC	CASRAGVYNEQFF
TRBD1	TRBJ2-5	TRBV5-6	.	TGTGCCAGCAGCTTGCGGGGGACAGGGGGCTATGAGACCCAGTACTTC	CASSLRGTGGYETQYF
.	TRBJ1-5	TRBV10-3	.	TGTGCCATCAGGGACAGCCTGGGCAATCAGCCCCAGCATTTT	CAIRDSLGNQPQHF
TRBD2	TRBJ2-1	TRBV11-1	.	TGTGCCAGCCGATCTCGAGCGGGGGGGGAGTTCTTC	CASRSRAGGEFF
TRBD2	TRBJ2-3	TRBV6-6	.	TGTGCCAGCACCACACTAGCGGGGAACACAGATACGCAGTATTTT	CASTTLAGNTDTQYF
TRBD2	TRBJ2-1	TRBV5-4	.	TGTGCCAGCAGCGCTAGCGGGAGGGCTGTTGAGCAGTTCTTC	CASSASGRAVEQFF
TRBD2	TRBJ2-7	TRBV5-1	.	TGCGCCAGCAGCTTGGATGGACTAGCGGGAGAGGGAGAGCAGTACTTC	CASSLDGLAGEGEQYF
.	TRBJ1-2	TRBV11-2	once	TGTGCCAGCAGCCGCCAGGGGTACTATGGCTACACCTTC	CASSRQGYYGYTF
TRBD1	TRBJ2-7	TRBV25-1	.	TGTGCCAGCAGCAGGACAGGGATTAGCTCCTACGAGCAGTACTTC	CASSRTGISSYEQYF
TRBD1	TRBJ2-7	TRBV6-5	.	TGTGCCAGCAGTTACGACAGGGGCCACGAGCAGTACTTC	CASSYDRGHEQYF
.	TRBJ1-2	TRBV6-1	.	TGTGCCAGCAGTGAGCAACTTAACTATGGCTACACCTTC	CASSEQLNYGYTF
TRBD2	TRBJ2-7	TRBV6-1	few	TGTGCCAGCAGTGGCCTAGCGGGAGCATCGTACGAGCAGTACTTC	CASSGLAGASYEQYF
TRBD2	TRBJ2-1	TRBV27	.	TGTGCCAGCAGTTTACAGCGGGAGTCCTACAATGAGCAGTTCTTC	CASSLQRESYNEQFF
TRBD1	TRBJ1-1	TRBV6-6	.	TGTGCCAGCACCTTGGGTACCCCCGGGACAGGGGAAGCTTTCTTT	CASTLGTPGTGEAFF
.	TRBJ1-3	TRBV19	.	TGTGCCAGTAGTATAGAAGCAACCTCGGTAGGAAACACCATATATTTT	CASSIEATSVGNTIYF
.	TRBJ1-1	TRBV29-1	.	TGCAGCGTCGGATTTACCCTGGGGAGCAAGAACACTGAAGCTTTCTTT	CSVGFTLGSKNTEAFF
TRBD1	TRBJ1-6	TRBV10-1	.	TGCGCCAGCAGTGGACAGGGGAATTCACCCCTCCACTTT	CASSGQGNSPLHF
.	TRBJ2-2	TRBV2	.	TGTGCCAGCAGGGAAGTGGGGCCCGGGGAGCTGTTTTTT	CASREVGPGELFF
.	TRBJ2-2	TRBV9	.	TGTGCCAGCAGCGTAGTCAACACCGGGGATCTGTTTTTT	CASSVVNTGDLFF
.	TRBJ1-3	TRBV19	.	TGTGCCAGTAGTCGAACAAGAAGAGGGCTCCGCTCTGGAAACACCATATATTTT	CASSRTRRGLRSGNTIYF
.	TRBJ1-1	TRBV28	once	TGTGCCAGCAAGGGGCTCTCCTTTGAAGCTTTCTTT	CASKGLSFEAFF
.	TRBJ2-3	TRBV19	.	TGTGCCAGTAGTAGGCGGCCTAAAGATACGCAGTATTTT	CASSRRPKDTQYF
.	TRBJ1-2	TRBV5-1	few	TGCGCCAGCAGCTTGGCCGGAGATTATGGCTACACCTTC	CASSLAGDYGYTF
.	TRBJ1-2	TRBV6-5	.	TGTGCCAGCAGCCGCTGGGGAGAACGGGGCTACACCTTC	CASSRWGERGYTF
TRBD1	TRBJ1-1	TRBV6-5	.	TGTGCCAGCAGTTCAACCCAGGGGGCGAGAGCTTTCTTT	CASSSTQGARAFF
.	TRBJ1-1	TRBV19	.	TGTGCCAGTAGTCCCAAGACTACTAAGGCGACTGAAGCTTTCTTT	CASSPKTTKATEAFF
.	TRBJ2-2	TRBV4-1	.	TGCGCCAGCAGCCTCCCCCGAGGCGGGGGCCGGAACACCGGGGAGCTGTTTTTT	CASSLPRGGGRNTGELFF
.	TRBJ1-4	TRBV10-3	.	TGTGCCATCAGAGTCTCACAGAATGAAAAACTGTTTTTT	CAIRVSQNEKLFF
.	TRBJ2-3	TRBV7-3	.	TGTGCCAGCAGCTCTAGCCTCAACTCGGGATCAGATACGCAGTATTTT	CASSSSLNSGSDTQYF
TRBD1	TRBJ2-7	TRBV5-1	once	TGCGCCAGCAGCCCCACAGGGACAGGGGGGTCTTACGAGCAGTACTTC	CASSPTGTGGSYEQYF
.	TRBJ2-2	TRBV5-1	.	TGCGCCAGCAGCTTGGACAGCTCGAACACCGGGGAGCTGTTTTTT	CASSLDSSNTGELFF
TRBD2	TRBJ2-5	TRBV9	once	TGTGCCAGCAGCGTAGTATTAGCGGGACAAGAGACCCAGTACTTC	CASSVVLAGQETQYF
TRBD1	TRBJ1-2	TRBV5-6	.	TGTGCCAGCAGGTTCATACAGGGGGAAGGCTATGGCTACACCTTC	CASRFIQGEGYGYTF
TRBD2	TRBJ2-3	TRBV5-1	.	TGCGCCAGCAGCCCCGAGCGGGGGTTCACAGATACGCAGTATTTT	CASSPERGFTDTQYF
.	TRBJ1-1	TRBV6-5	.	TGTGCCAGCAGTTACGCAGGTAACACTGAAGCTTTCTTT	CASSYAGNTEAFF
TRBD2	TRBJ2-3	TRBV29-1	.	TGCAGCGTCGCTAGCGGGACCTCCACAGATACGCAGTATTTT	CSVASGTSTDTQYF
TRBD1	TRBJ1-5	TRBV4-1	.	TGCGCCAGCATTTGGGACAGGGCCATTTGCAATCAGCCCCAGCATTTT	CASIWDRAICNQPQHF
TRBD1	TRBJ2-7	TRBV7-7	.	TGTGCTAGCAGCTTACCAGGGGGCGAGCAGTACTTC	CASSLPGGEQYF
TRBD1	TRBJ2-2	TRBV12-5	.	TGTGCTAGTGGTTTGGTTTTGGGTCAGGGGGCATCCGGGGAGCTGTTTTTT	CASGLVLGQGASGELFF
.	TRBJ1-3	TRBV30	once	TGTGCCTGGAGTGGGCTCGGAAACACCATATATTTT	CAWSGLGNTIYF
TRBD1	TRBJ2-7	TRBV5-6	.	TGTGCCAGCAGCCCGGGACAGCCCTACGAGCAGTACTTC	CASSPGQPYEQYF
TRBD1	TRBJ2-7	TRBV18	once	TGTGCCAGCTCACCACGAGGGACAGGGGGCTACGAGCAGTACTTC	CASSPRGTGGYEQYF
.	TRBJ1-2	TRBV5-1	few	TGCGCCAGCAGCTTTTACTATGGCTATGGCTACACCTTC	CASSFYYGYGYTF
.	TRBJ2-3	TRBV10-3	.	TGTGCCACCGAGGGCGGCGATACGCAGTATTTT	CATEGGDTQYF
TRBD1	TRBJ1-6	TRBV6-5	few	TGTGCCAGCAGTAAGACAGGGATATGGGCACCCCTCCACTTT	CASSKTGIWAPLHF
TRBD1	TRBJ2-5	TRBV7-6	.	TGTGCCAGCAGCCCAGGGGCGGCAGGGGGCTTGGGAGAGACCCAGTACTTC	CASSPGAAGGLGETQYF
.	TRBJ2-1	TRBV4-2	.	TGTGCCAGCAGCCAAGAACCCAGCTCCTACAATGAGCAGTTCTTC	CASSQEPSSYNEQFF
.	TRBJ2-1	TRBV19	.	TGTGCCAGTACCAAGAGAGCTGGTCCCCACAATGAGCAGTTCTTC	CASTKRAGPHNEQFF
.	TRBJ1-2	TRBV28	.	TGTGCCAGCACGGGGGGGTGGGATGGCTACACCTTC	CASTGGWDGYTF
TRBD1	TRBJ1-1	TRBV9	few	TGTGCCAGCAGCGTAGGATGGACAGGCGGTTTAAAAGCTTTCTTT	CASSVGWTGGLKAFF
.	TRBJ1-5	TRBV2	.	TGTGCCAGCAGTAGAGACAGGCGCAATCAGCCCCAGCATTTT	CASSRDRRNQPQHF
.	TRBJ2-1	TRBV21-1	many	TGTGCCAGCAGCAAAGTGATCGCTAGCGGGGGCACTACCTCCTACAATGAGCAGTTCTTC	CASSKVIASGGTTSYNEQFF
TRBD2	TRBJ2-7	TRBV4-1	once	TGCGCCAGCAGCCAAGCCCCCGGGGGGGAGCAGTACTTC	CASSQAPGGEQYF
.	TRBJ2-1	TRBV4-2	.	TGTGCCAGCAGCCAAGATTATGGGGGGGGGCGAAACAATGAGCAGTTCTTC	CASSQDYGGGRNNEQFF
TRBD2	TRBJ2-6	TRBV7-8	once	TGTGCCAGCAGCTTAGTAGCGGGGGCCTACTCTGGGGCCAACGTCCTGACTTTC	CASSLVAGAYSGANVLTF